These 20 T cell receptor beta chains originate from one sample sequenced in a study of relationships among human T cell subsets. CD4+ cells were positively selected first, then anti-CD25 beads isolated CD4+CD25+ regulatory T cells. The T cell receptor alpha and beta CDR3 regions were amplified from mRNA by semiquantitative ARM-PCR. In ARM-PCR, communal superprimers followed tagged nested gene-specific primers for exponential amplification. TCRdb used MiXCR to reprocess the multiplex PCR reads, holding one entry per CDR3 protein. The sample includes 13,000 to 15,000 distinct CDR3 sequences, 60% of them seen just once. Sequenced input: Tregs sorted from blood. Receptor source: a man aged 35 to 55 in good health.

The chain is built from TRBV10-3 and TRBJ2-5; the match to TRBD2 covers 9 bases. Losses at the gene ends were 0 bases for V and 5 bases for J; bases not matched to a gene: 19. CDR3 length: 20 amino acids. Germline values: CDR1 ENHRY, CDR2 SYGVKD. CDR3 sequence (DNA): TGTGCCATCAGTGAGTCGAGAGCGGGGGGCGACGGCCAAGCGTTGGAGACCCAGTACTTC. Protein sequence: CAISESRAGGDGQALETQYF.

This chain uses TRBV5-4 with TRBJ1-1; no definite D call. V gave up 2 bases and J gave up 2 bases, with 16 bases separating them. Germline V gene sequence: CDR1 SGHNT, CDR2 YYREEE (reference sequence). This CDR3 contains 16 residues. CDR3 residues: CASSFLPPQDNTEAFF. CDR3 coding DNA: TGTGCCAGCAGCTTTTTACCACCTCAGGATAACACTGAAGCTTTCTTT.

V and J are TRBV27 and TRBJ2-5; TRBD2 aligns across 9 bases. J was trimmed by 5 bases and V by 3 bases; bases with no gene match: 10. Germline V lookup: CDR1 MNHEY, CDR2 SMNVEV (reference sequence). The CDR3 has 16 residues. The CDR3 loop is CASSFRGGAWWETQYF. CDR3 bases: TGTGCCAGCAGTTTCCGCGGGGGGGCCTGGTGGGAGACCCAGTACTTC.

The rearrangement links TRBV27 to TRBJ2-3; 8 bases fit TRBD2. Germline CDR1 and CDR2: MNHEY and SMNVEV (reference sequence). The CDR3 consists of 19 residues. Unmatched junction bases numbered 17, after V lost 5 bases and J lost 1 base. CDR3 sequence reads: CASSARRGGSGTRTDTQYF. The CDR3 DNA is TGTGCCAGCAGTGCGCGCCGGGGGGGCAGCGGAACACGCACAGATACGCAGTATTTT.

This chain connects TRBV28 to TRBJ2-7, with D hard to call. Germline CDR1 is MDHEN and CDR2 is SYDVKM. Trimming removed 6 bases from V and 0 bases from J, with 6 bases in between. This CDR3 comprises 12 residues. The CDR3 region has the DNA TGTGCCAGCAGCAAGAGCTCCTACGAGCAGTACTTC. Translated, it gives CASSKSSYEQYF. Full variable domain (rest looked up from reference TRBV28 and TRBJ2-7): DVKVTQSSRYLVKRTGEKVFLECVQDMDHENMFWYRQDPGLGLRLIYFSYDVKMKEKGDIPEGYSVSREKKERFSLILESASTNQTSMYLCASSKSSYEQYFGPGTRLTVT.

The V call is TRBV5-1, the J call TRBJ1-1, with D maybe TRBD1 (6 bases). Germline V CDR1 and CDR2: SGHRS, YFSETQ. This CDR3 spans 16 amino acids. V was shortened by 4 bases and J by 1 base, with 17 bases between the two germline ends. The CDR3 DNA reads TGCGCCAGCAGCGCACCGGCGATGGGGGCGAACACTGAAGCTTTCTTT. Translating gives CASSAPAMGANTEAFF.

The chain recombines TRBV7-6 with TRBJ1-1; D unclear. CDR3 length: 13 residues. CDR1 and CDR2 (germline): SGHVS, FNYEAQ. V was shortened by 5 bases and J by 2 bases, with 9 bases between the two germline ends. CDR3 loop: CASSTTGNTEAFF. The DNA for the CDR3 is TGTGCCAGCAGCACCACGGGCAACACTGAAGCTTTCTTT.

A single count supports this clonotype. This rearrangement joins TRBV28 to TRBJ1-1, with TRBD1 matching 10 bases. Germline values: CDR1 MDHEN, CDR2 SYDVKM. V was clipped by 6 bases and J by 0 bases; unmatched bases: 1. CDR3 length equals 14 residues. The CDR3 DNA reads TGTGCCAGCAGGACAGGGGGCTTGAACACTGAAGCTTTCTTT. Translated: CASRTGGLNTEAFF.

A few counts support this clonotype. This sequence joins TRBV11-2 and TRBJ2-2, with 10 bases matching TRBD2. This CDR3 has 15 residues. Germline assignment: CDR1 SGHAT and CDR2 FQNNGV. After removal of 1 base from V and 8 bases from J, the junction contained 4 bases not matched to a gene. CDR3 nucleotides: TGTGCCAGCAGCTTAGTAACTAGCGGGACTGGGGAGCTGTTTTTT. Amino acids: CASSLVTSGTGELFF.

J is TRBJ2-4 and V is TRBV15, with D unclear. CDR1 is LNHNV and CDR2 is YYDKDF in the germline V gene (reference sequence). The V end was cut by 5 bases, the J end by 7 bases, with 18 bases between. The CDR3 is 15 residues long. CDR3 sequence reads: CATSRFGAELNIQYF. CDR3 in DNA: TGTGCCACCAGCCGCTTCGGCGCAGAGCTCAACATTCAGTACTTC.

V is TRBV5-1 and J is TRBJ1-6, with 7 bases fitting TRBD1. This CDR3 is built from 15 residues. Trimming at V came to 4 bases and at J to 4 bases, leaving 5 bases not matched to a gene. CDR1 is SGHRS, CDR2 YFSETQ, per germline. The CDR3 protein is CASSRMDRYNSPLHF. The CDR3 DNA sequence: TGCGCCAGCAGCCGAATGGACAGGTATAATTCACCCCTCCACTTT.

The chain carries TRBV12-3 or TRBV12-4 and TRBJ1-1; the D is unclear. Trimming left V 5 bases short and J 1 base short, with 14 bases between. The CDR3 covers 15 residues. This CDR3 is CASSRHRTGNTEAFF. CDR3 in DNA: TGTGCCAGCAGTCGCCACCGGACGGGGAACACTGAAGCTTTCTTT.

This clonotype was counted a single time. The chain uses TRBV7-6 and TRBJ2-3; 8 positions agree with TRBD1. This CDR3 spans 13 amino acids. From germline, CDR1 is SGHVS and CDR2 FNYEAQ. The ends lost 4 bases at V and 6 bases at J; junction bases unmatched: 3. Here the CDR3 reads CASSSDRGDTQYF. The CDR3 coding sequence is TGTGCCAGCAGCTCCGACAGGGGCGATACGCAGTATTTT.

The gene calls are TRBV5-1 and TRBJ2-3; D might be TRBD1 (8 bases). The length of the CDR3 is 14 residues. The ends were cut back, 3 bases at V and 9 bases at J, with 17 bases in the middle. The V gene's germline CDR1 is SGHRS and CDR2 YFSETQ. The CDR3 DNA reads as TGCGCCAGCAGCTCCTTGACAGGGGAGGGCACGCAGTATTTT. Encoded protein: CASSSLTGEGTQYF.

The chain employs TRBV20-1 and TRBJ2-5; unclear D gene. CDR3 length equals 15 residues. The ends were cut back, 5 bases at V and 1 base at J, with 17 bases in the middle. The germline V gene encodes CDR1 DFQATT and CDR2 SNEGSKA (reference sequence). CDR3 DNA sequence: TGCAGTGCTTCTCACCCTTGGGAAGCCCAAGAGACCCAGTACTTC. Translated: CSASHPWEAQETQYF.

J is TRBJ2-4 and V is TRBV11-1; D is perhaps TRBD2 (6 bases). Trimming left V 5 bases short and J 0 bases short, with 8 bases between. Germline-derived CDR1 and CDR2 are SGHAT and FQDESV (reference sequence). The CDR3 covers 14 residues. CDR3 residues: CASSGGRAKNIQYF. CDR3 nucleotides: TGTGCCAGCAGCGGAGGGAGAGCCAAAAACATTCAGTACTTC.

The chain combines TRBV11-2 with TRBJ2-1; D call uncertain. Germline CDR1 is SGHAT and CDR2 is FQNNGV. Trimming left V 1 base short and J 6 bases short, with 16 bases between. There are 16 residues in the CDR3. The CDR3 spells CASSLVGILAVNEQFF. CDR3 sequence (DNA): TGTGCCAGCAGCTTAGTGGGTATCCTCGCTGTCAATGAGCAGTTCTTC.

The CDR3 region is CSASSGREQYF. Written as DNA, the CDR3 is TGCAGTGCTAGTAGCGGGAGGGAGCAGTACTTC. The chain couples TRBV20-1 to TRBJ2-7; 10 nucleotides agree with TRBD2. V lost 3 bases and J lost 7; bases outside the gene matches: 0. Germline values: CDR1 DFQATT, CDR2 SNEGSKA (reference sequence). The CDR3 extends over 11 amino acids.

The chain uses TRBV18 and TRBJ1-5; D gene uncertain. Per the germline V gene, CDR1 is KGHSH and CDR2 is LQKENI. V was cut by 4 bases and J by 2 bases, with 9 bases left in between. This CDR3 is built from 14 residues. The CDR3 DNA follows: TGTGCCAGCTCACAGGGCCTGGGCAATCAGCCCCAGCATTTT. Protein sequence: CASSQGLGNQPQHF.

This sequence joins TRBV30 and TRBJ2-4, with D unresolved. The CDR3 consists of 13 residues. V was clipped by 2 bases and J by 3 bases, with 8 bases between them. CDR1 GTSNPN and CDR2 SVGIG come from the germline V gene (reference sequence). CDR3 nucleotides: TGTGCCTGGAGTACTTTAGGCAAAAACATTCAGTACTTC. Encoded protein: CAWSTLGKNIQYF.